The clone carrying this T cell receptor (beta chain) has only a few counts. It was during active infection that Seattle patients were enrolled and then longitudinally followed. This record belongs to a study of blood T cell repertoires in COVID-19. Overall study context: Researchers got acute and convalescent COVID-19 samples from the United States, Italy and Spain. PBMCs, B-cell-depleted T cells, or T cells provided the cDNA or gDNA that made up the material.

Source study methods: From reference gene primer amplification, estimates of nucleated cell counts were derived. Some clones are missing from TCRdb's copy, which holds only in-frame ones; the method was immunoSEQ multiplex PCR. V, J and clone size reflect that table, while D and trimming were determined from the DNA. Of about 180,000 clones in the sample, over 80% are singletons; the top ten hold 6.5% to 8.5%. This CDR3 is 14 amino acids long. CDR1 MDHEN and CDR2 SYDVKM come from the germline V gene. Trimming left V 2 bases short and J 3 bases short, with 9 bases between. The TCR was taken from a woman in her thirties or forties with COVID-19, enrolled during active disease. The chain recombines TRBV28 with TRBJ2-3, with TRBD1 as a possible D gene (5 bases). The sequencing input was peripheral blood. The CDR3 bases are TGTGCCAGCAGTTTACCCTCAGGGACAGATACGCAGTATTTT. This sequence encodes CASSLPSGTDTQYF.